The rows below give T cell receptor beta chains drawn from one sample of a study of cytomegalovirus exposure and HLA in healthy donors. The assay was immunoSEQ multiplex PCR, and TCRdb's table has in-frame clones only and misses some. The sample gives 150,000 to 200,000 clones, approximately 72% of which show up once; about 2.3% is in the top ten. The sequenced sample was PBMCs. Receptor source: a female donor in good health and CMV-seronegative. The CDR3 runs from the conserved cysteine through the conserved F or W. The D gene is left open where the match is weak. The size field is filled for only some rows; it gives once, few, many or a size class.

>TRBJ2-2|TRBD2|-|TRBV4-1
CASSQASGGTHGTGELFF
TGCGCCAGCAGCCAAGCAAGCGGGGGGACTCATGGGACCGGGGAGCTGTTTTTT
>TRBJ2-7|TRBD2|-|TRBV7-6
CASSLAGGDEQYF
TGTGCCAGCAGCTTAGCGGGAGGGGACGAGCAGTACTTC
>TRBJ1-1|TRBD1|-|TRBV10-3
CAISVQGATTEAFF
TGTGCCATCAGTGTCCAGGGGGCTACCACTGAAGCTTTCTTT
>TRBJ2-7|TRBD2|-|TRBV7-6
CASSLEGAGGRKQYF
TGTGCCAGCAGCTTAGAGGGAGCGGGAGGTAGGAAGCAGTACTTC
>TRBJ2-7|TRBD2|-|TRBV4-3
CASSPPRTSGYEQYF
TGCGCCAGCAGCCCGCCACGGACTAGCGGTTACGAGCAGTACTTC
>TRBJ1-4|-|-|TRBV4-2
CASSQAFGGATTNEKLFF
TGTGCCAGCAGCCAAGCGTTTGGGGGGGCTACAACTAATGAAAAACTGTTTTTT
>TRBJ2-5|TRBD2|-|TRBV28
CASDRGGTQYF
TGTGCCAGCGATCGGGGGGGGACCCAGTACTTC
>TRBJ2-7|-|-|TRBV6-5
CASSSDGGPYEQYF
TGTGCCAGCAGTTCTGATGGTGGGCCCTACGAGCAGTACTTC
>TRBJ1-5|-|once|TRBV6-5
CASSYVRGQPQHF
TGTGCCAGCAGTTACGTCAGGGGTCAGCCCCAGCATTTT
>TRBJ2-7|-|-|TRBV25-1
CASSEPGLGNEQYF
TGTGCCAGCAGTGAACCGGGGTTGGGGAACGAGCAGTACTTC
>TRBJ2-1|TRBD2|-|TRBV11-2
CASSWASGASYNEQFF
TGTGCCAGCAGCTGGGCTAGCGGGGCCTCCTACAATGAGCAGTTCTTC
>TRBJ1-3|TRBD1|-|TRBV7-2
CASSLPIRGTGSGNTIYF
TGTGCCAGCAGCTTACCCATACGGGGGACAGGCTCTGGAAACACCATATATTTT
>TRBJ2-1|-|-|TRBV4-3
CASSQDSLGSSHEQFF
TGCGCCAGCAGCCAAGATAGTTTGGGTAGCAGCCATGAGCAGTTCTTC
>TRBJ1-4|-|-|TRBV19
CASTGFGPGEKLFF
TGTGCCAGTACCGGTTTTGGTCCAGGCGAAAAACTGTTTTTT
>TRBJ2-7|-|-|TRBV4-1
CASSQGSGTFSYEQYF
TGCGCCAGCAGCCAAGGATCCGGGACTTTCTCCTACGAGCAGTACTTC
>TRBJ2-7|TRBD1|-|TRBV6-4
CASSPLQIRTGISYEQYF
TGTGCCAGCAGTCCACTGCAGATCAGGACAGGAATTTCCTACGAGCAGTACTTC
>TRBJ2-5|TRBD2|once|TRBV19
CASSIWGTTSGRETQYF
TGTGCCAGTAGTATATGGGGGACAACTAGCGGGAGAGAGACCCAGTACTTC
>TRBJ2-7|TRBD2|-|TRBV5-1
CASSLLAGEYYEQYF
TGCGCCAGCAGCTTACTAGCGGGAGAGTACTACGAGCAGTACTTC
>TRBJ1-1|TRBD1|-|TRBV30
CAWSIGTAEAFF
TGTGCCTGGTCTATTGGGACAGCAGAAGCTTTCTTT
>TRBJ2-7|TRBD1|-|TRBV6-5
CASSSTGGGEQYF
TGTGCCAGCAGTTCGACAGGGGGCGGGGAGCAGTACTTC
>TRBJ1-2|-|-|TRBV30
CAWSQGIPYGYTF
TGTGCCTGGAGTCAGGGGATACCCTATGGCTACACCTTC
>TRBJ2-3|TRBD2|-|TRBV2
CASSGTSGRATSQYF
TGTGCCAGCAGTGGGACTAGCGGGAGGGCCACCTCGCAGTATTTT
>TRBJ2-1|-|-|TRBV9
CASSVGGGKLEQFF
TGTGCCAGCAGCGTAGGAGGGGGAAAACTTGAGCAGTTCTTC
>TRBJ2-3|-|few|TRBV27
CASEGRGEDTQYF
TGTGCCAGCGAGGGGAGGGGGGAAGATACGCAGTATTTT
>TRBJ2-1|-|-|TRBV7-8
CASSGRRAGAGNEQFF
TGTGCCAGCAGCGGGCGAAGGGCGGGGGCGGGGAATGAGCAGTTCTTC
>TRBJ2-5|TRBD2|-|TRBV11-2
CASSWGGEETQYF
TGTGCCAGCAGCTGGGGGGGGGAAGAGACCCAGTACTTC
>TRBJ2-3|-|-|TRBV20-1
CSAPSADTQYF
TGCAGTGCGCCCTCAGCGGATACGCAGTATTTT
>TRBJ1-1|-|-|TRBV5-1
CASSLEAAETAFF
TGCGCCAGCAGCTTGGAGGCGGCAGAAACAGCTTTCTTT
>TRBJ2-5|-|-|TRBV4-1
CASSQDIGGTETQYF
TGCGCCAGCAGCCAAGACATAGGCGGGACAGAGACCCAGTACTTC
>TRBJ2-7|-|-|TRBV4-3
CASSQDSYSYEQYF
TGCGCCAGCAGCCAGGACAGTTACTCCTACGAGCAGTACTTC
>TRBJ1-6|-|-|TRBV19
CASSITLKGSSYNSPLHF
TGTGCCAGTAGTATAACCCTCAAAGGGAGCTCCTATAATTCACCCCTCCACTTT
>TRBJ2-7|-|-|TRBV7-2
CASSLAGSSYEQYF
TGTGCCAGCAGCTTAGCCGGGAGCTCCTACGAGCAGTACTTC
>TRBJ2-3|TRBD2|-|TRBV5-1
CASSLVLAGGSDTQYF
TGCGCCAGCAGCTTGGTGCTAGCGGGAGGTTCAGATACGCAGTATTTT
>TRBJ2-1|TRBD1|-|TRBV15
CATSRDGRGPGEQFF
TGTGCCACCAGCAGAGACGGCAGGGGGCCGGGTGAGCAGTTCTTC
>TRBJ2-3|-|-|TRBV27
CASSLVGATETQYF
TGTGCCAGCAGTTTGGTGGGCGCCACAGAGACGCAGTATTTT
>TRBJ2-2|-|-|TRBV5-1
CASSRDRPNTGELFF
TGCGCCAGCAGCCGAGACAGGCCGAACACCGGGGAGCTGTTTTTT
>TRBJ2-7|TRBD1|-|TRBV7-4
CASSQGDRTYEQYF
TGTGCCAGCAGCCAGGGGGACAGAACGTACGAGCAGTACTTC
>TRBJ2-4|TRBD2|-|TRBV5-4
CASSLYLAGGLDIQYF
TGTGCCAGCAGCTTGTACCTAGCGGGAGGGCTTGACATTCAGTACTTC
>TRBJ1-2|-|-|TRBV5-4
CASSLDPGAGRNYGYTF
TGTGCCAGCAGCTTGGACCCTGGGGCAGGGAGGAACTATGGCTACACCTTC
>TRBJ2-3|-|-|TRBV5-1
CASSSERTSTDTQYF
TGCGCCAGCAGCTCAGAGCGGACCAGCACAGATACGCAGTATTTT
>TRBJ2-5|TRBD2|-|TRBV2
CASSVSGGSSETQYF
TGTGCCAGCAGTGTAAGTGGCGGGAGTTCGGAGACCCAGTACTTC
>TRBJ1-5|-|-|TRBV28
CASKGVSNQPQHF
TGTGCCAGCAAAGGGGTTAGCAATCAGCCCCAGCATTTT
>TRBJ1-5|-|once|TRBV28
CASRGPPPSPQHF
TGTGCCAGCAGGGGGCCTCCCCCGTCGCCCCAGCATTTT
>TRBJ2-7|-|-|TRBV28
CASSTRLTGEQYF
TGTGCCAGCAGTACCCGACTAACTGGGGAGCAGTACTTC
>TRBJ2-1|-|-|TRBV7-8
CASSLSGQPGNEQFF
TGTGCCAGCAGCTTAAGTGGCCAACCGGGGAATGAGCAGTTCTTC
>TRBJ2-5|TRBD1|-|TRBV7-2
CASSLGQGAVETQYF
TGTGCCAGCAGCTTAGGGCAGGGGGCGGTTGAGACCCAGTACTTC
>TRBJ2-1|-|-|TRBV4-2
CASSQDRAAGGNEQFF
TGTGCCAGCAGCCAAGATCGGGCAGCCGGAGGTAATGAGCAGTTCTTC
>TRBJ2-3|-|-|TRBV7-9
CASSHTGRGADTQYF
TGTGCCAGCAGTCACACGGGTCGAGGAGCAGATACGCAGTATTTT
>TRBJ2-5|TRBD2|-|TRBV7-2
CASSLALLAGTQETQYF
TGTGCCAGCAGCTTAGCGCTACTAGCGGGGACCCAAGAGACCCAGTACTTC
>TRBJ2-2|-|few|TRBV6-5
CASSYPDKPGELFF
TGTGCCAGCAGTTACCCAGACAAGCCCGGGGAGCTGTTTTTT
>TRBJ1-1|-|-|TRBV6-1
CASSEDKNTEAFF
TGTGCCAGCAGTGAGGACAAGAACACTGAAGCTTTCTTT
>TRBJ1-3|-|-|TRBV4-1
CASSQGASAGPGNTIYF
TGCGCCAGCAGCCAAGGGGCCAGCGCGGGGCCGGGAAACACCATATATTTT
>TRBJ2-7|-|-|TRBV5-6
CASSLGTGYHEQYF
TGTGCCAGCAGCTTGGGAACAGGGTACCACGAGCAGTACTTC
>TRBJ1-4|-|-|TRBV5-1
CASSPGGRTSHEKLFF
TGCGCCAGCAGCCCGGGGGGGCGGACATCTCATGAAAAACTGTTTTTT
>TRBJ1-1|TRBD1|-|TRBV11-2
CASSFPWTGGRNTEAFF
TGTGCCAGCAGCTTTCCCTGGACAGGGGGGAGGAACACTGAAGCTTTCTTT
>TRBJ1-5|TRBD1|-|TRBV2
CASRRETGANQPQHF
TGTGCCAGCAGGCGGGAGACAGGGGCTAATCAGCCCCAGCATTTT